The sequence of this T cell receptor beta chain was determined in a study of identical twins listed by TCRdb under 2016. About the full investigation: TCR alpha and beta repertoires from monozygotic twins, unrelated adults of various ages and cord blood were deep-sequenced to test whether fetal clonotypes persist. Replicate twin experiments were performed at different times using different library preparation protocols to rule out contamination.

The method behind the library was 5' RACE. TCRdb shows the sequencer as Illumina HiSeq 2000. A universal primer binding site was introduced by template switching, and a unique molecular identifier was present in the final cDNA, enabling accurate counting of TCR cDNA molecules. Specific primers in the conserved constant-segment region were used to synthesize first-strand cDNA for the TCR alpha and beta chains. To control for contamination, each cDNA library was double barcoded with a SMART-Mk sample barcode plus Illumina barcodes. TruSeq adapter sequences, together with Illumina sample barcodes, were added in two successive PCR steps. The Illumina HiSeq platform was used with custom primers to sequence TCR alpha and beta cDNA libraries. In the source study's methods: Raw reads were processed with MiGEC to extract unique molecular identifiers, and MiXCR was used to determine CDR3 positions. Recombination models were inferred per individual with the repgenHMM and IGoR tools using an EM algorithm. The tcR package in R was used for shared clonotype analysis, with sharing normalized by the product of cloneset sizes. Out-of-frame nonproductive sequences were analyzed to study raw recombination free of thymic and clonal selection effects. TCRdb reprocessed the public reads (quality trimming at Q25 with fastp, clone calling with MiXCR) and kept in-frame beta chains. A single entry per CDR3 protein holds the most common genes and DNA from its merged rows. TCRdb, rather than the study authors, made the V and J calls. In all, the sample holds 650,000 to 800,000 distinct CDR3 sequences, and approximately 9% of those were seen once. The top ten constitute around 0.98% of the sample.

Based on the germline V gene, the CDR1 and CDR2 sequences are SGHTA and FQGNSA. V is pruned by 4 bases and J by 7 bases, leaving 7 bases of the junction without a gene match. Counted from cysteine to phenylalanine, this CDR3 has 14 amino acids. Of all the DNA, just the CDR3 is kept, 42 bases in frame from base 1. This clonotype was seen more than once but under ten times. The target of this receptor is not known. There are no base qualities to consult, and no much larger clone falls within one base. Every donor in the study was a healthy Caucasian. Three pairs of female monozygotic twins, all aged about 18 to 30 years, made up the twin cohort. The RNA used for TCR libraries was isolated from peripheral blood mononuclear cells. The paper as a whole reports these results and caveats: Fewer insertions were carried by abundant cord blood beta clonotypes; a weaker similar trend was observed in young adult naive repertoires, while no such trend was observed in memory repertoires. Zero-insertion analyses could be partly confounded by invariant T cells such as MAIT and iNKT, although diverse VJ usage argued against such confounding for most clonotypes. Compared with coincidental sharing between unrelated individuals, an excess of low generation-probability sequences was observed among out-of-frame TCR alpha sequences shared between twins. In beta out-of-frame sequences, excess twin sharing was weaker, because having fewer shared sequences lowered the signal-to-noise ratio. Because the same donors could not be followed over many years, the conclusions depended on cross-sectional statistical analysis. In monozygotic twins, recombination models systematically underestimated out-of-frame TCR alpha sharing, but the models matched the sharing seen between unrelated individuals.

The sample also formed part of further work on yellow fever vaccine responses in identical twins. The second study's authors report: The T cell response to vaccination in identical twins was reported by the authors to appear partly convergent and partly personalized. In the study, vaccine-responding T cell clones were precisely tracked in identical twins.

The material sequenced was PBMCs. The receptor was isolated from a young woman in good health. The V and J segments used are TRBV7-2 and TRBJ2-3; TRBD1 lines up with 8 middle nucleotides. The CDR3 reads CASSSQTGEYTQYF. The DNA sequence follows: TGTGCCAGCAGCTCACAGACAGGGGAATATACGCAGTATTTT. The CDR3 plus the reference TRBV7-2 and TRBJ2-3 genes for the other parts give the full variable domain: GAGVSQSPSNKVTEKGKDVELRCDPISGHTALYWYRQSLGQGLEFLIYFQGNSAPDKSGLPSDRFSAERTGGSVSTLTIQRTQQEDSAVYLCASSSQTGEYTQYFGPGTRLTVL.